This TCR beta chain was sequenced in a study of T cell repertoires in cytomegalovirus infection. Findings and limits, study-wide: There were carriers of CMV plus the relevant HLA, and cumulative public TCR beta family frequency identified them.

TCRdb processed the reads anew with MiXCR; each CDR3 protein has one entry. The sample carries hundreds of thousands of distinct CDR3 sequences, more than 9% recorded once. Germline V gene data show CDR1 as SGHTA and CDR2 as FQGTGA. Trimming stripped 4 bases from V and 4 bases from J, with 11 bases between. The CDR3 loop spans 13 amino acids. The sample holds many counts of this clonotype. Its matching antigen is unknown. The V gene is TRBV7-3, the J gene TRBJ2-7; perhaps TRBD1 as D (6 bases). The sequence was collected from a human donor in good health (CMV status not recorded). Some clones in this sample may be carry-over from other donors' samples. The sequencing input was PBMCs. The chain's CDR3 is CASSSKQGYEQYF. Written as DNA, the CDR3 is TGTGCCAGCAGCTCGAAGCAGGGGTACGAGCAGTACTTC.